This T cell receptor beta chain was found in a study of Graves' ophthalmopathy and Graves' hyperthyroidism. The ends were cut back, 6 bases at V and 6 bases at J, with 32 bases in the middle. The CDR3 consists of 19 residues. The study enrolled ophthalmopathy donors with moderate-to-severe activity, CAS ≥3, NOSPECS ≥4 and duration under 3 months. Amplification of TCR beta CDR3 regions used RNA transcripts. Second-round multiplex PCR came after first-round RT-PCR with HTBI primers. TCRdb re-derived calls from the multiplex PCR reads in MiXCR, one entry per CDR3 protein. The sample holds about 230,000 distinct CDR3 sequences, less than 55% seen once.

The genes are TRBV12-3 or TRBV12-4 and TRBJ1-2; D gene unclear. Sequencing was done on a sample of peripheral blood. The TCR was taken from an adult man with Graves' ophthalmopathy. The CDR3 DNA sequence: TGTGCCAGCAGCGTTGCTTGGAGCCTACACACCCTCCCTGAGCATGGCTACACCTTC. Its translation is CASSVAWSLHTLPEHGYTF.